This record looks at one T cell receptor (beta chain) sequence and its context. CD4+ cells yielded CD45RA+ naive and CD45RA-negative memory subsets. This record comes from a study of shared clonotypes between healthy human individuals. Data came from immunoSEQ multiplex PCR; TCRdb stores just in-frame clones and leaves some out. The sample has approximately 2.5 million clones, roughly 93% seen once. CDR3 length: 17 residues. Germline V gene lookup returns CDR1 MDHEN and CDR2 SYDVKM. The germline V and J ends were trimmed by 6 bases and 2 bases, with 19 bases remaining between them. The source is a man between 18 and 29 years old in good health. Some clones in this sample may be carry-over from other donors' samples. The rearrangement joins TRBV28 to TRBJ1-4; D ambiguous. The sequenced material came from naive CD4+ T cells from PBMCs. Subset: CD45RA+ positively selected. This CDR3 reads CASRPLFRGWTNEKLFF. The CDR3 DNA follows: TGTGCCAGCAGGCCACTCTTCAGAGGTTGGACTAATGAAAAACTGTTTTTT.